The 4 T cell receptor beta chains listed next were all sequenced from one sample in a study of radiotherapy plus CTLA-4 blockade in lung cancer. Assay: immunoSEQ multiplex PCR; the TCRdb copy retains only in-frame clones and omits some. In the table there are about 90,000 clones, more than 70% of which are singletons. The sequencing here drew on peripheral blood, taken from a patient treated with radiotherapy plus ipilimumab. These receptors were collected from a human donor with non-small cell lung cancer that progressed on radiotherapy plus ipilimumab.

The chain is built from TRBV29-1 and TRBJ2-2, with TRBD2 identical over 10 bases. V was clipped by 6 bases and J by 0 bases; unmatched bases: 10. Germline V gene data show CDR1 as SQVTM and CDR2 as ANQGSEA. The CDR3 spans 17 residues. CDR3 DNA sequence: TGCAGCGTCCTACCACTAGCGGGGAATGCGAACACCGGGGAGCTGTTTTTT. Translated, it gives CSVLPLAGNANTGELFF.

This chain links TRBV2 with TRBJ1-1; weak D call: TRBD1 (6 bases). Germline values: CDR1 SNHLY, CDR2 FYNNEI. The CDR3 spans 13 residues. V lost 8 bases and J 1 base, leaving 11 bases between the germline ends. The DNA of the CDR3 is TGTGCCAGCGATGGGGACACGAACACTGAAGCTTTCTTT. It is translated as CASDGDTNTEAFF.

The chain couples TRBV2 to TRBJ2-2; D is undetermined. V dropped 6 bases and J dropped 1 base, with 12 bases sitting between them. This CDR3 is built from 15 residues. The germline V gene encodes CDR1 SNHLY and CDR2 FYNNEI. Here the CDR3 DNA reads TGTGCCAGCAGGTTTGGTGTGGGGAACACCGGGGAGCTGTTTTTT. Translation: CASRFGVGNTGELFF.

The V call is TRBV20-1, the J call TRBJ2-7; TRBD1 is a possible D gene (5 bases). V was trimmed by 4 bases and J by 1 base, leaving 5 bases between them. The V gene's germline CDR1 is DFQATT and CDR2 SNEGSKA (reference sequence). The CDR3 covers 11 residues. The CDR3 DNA is TGCAGTGCTACAGGGTCCTACGAGCAGTACTTC. It codes for CSATGSYEQYF.